This T cell receptor beta chain was documented in a study of T cell responses to AZD1222 COVID-19 vaccine. Here immunoSEQ multiplex PCR was the method, and the copy in TCRdb shows in-frame clones only, minus some. The table has around 120,000 clones, about 90% seen once. Pooled together were second doses at about 4 or about 12 weeks. Comment on this clone: Antigen specificity is unknown.

Notes on the study in general: Most donors were white British and more were female, and clonal diversity was possibly underestimated.

V was cut by 4 bases and J by 4 bases, with 7 bases left in between. Germline loops: CDR1 MNHEY, CDR2 SVGEGT. The CDR3 length is 12 residues. The specimen comprised peripheral blood, sampled 28 days after the second AZD1222 dose. This sequence was found in an adult who received the AZD1222 COVID-19 vaccine. This chain links TRBV6-2 or TRBV6-3 with TRBJ2-5; D remains unclear. CDR3 in DNA: TGTGCCAGCAGTTGGGCGCGAGAGACCCAGTACTTC. Amino acid sequence: CASSWARETQYF.